This entry is about one TCR beta chain. Its specificity is unknown. The V end was cut by 2 bases, the J end by 0 bases, with 12 bases between. This CDR3 comprises 16 residues. Germline CDR1 SGDLS, CDR2 YYNGEE. This record belongs to a study of cytomegalovirus exposure and HLA in healthy donors. General study points: Per a later analysis, HLA-associated TCR beta chains showed more clonal expansion than other, equally common TCR beta chains. In the analysis, some V segments, TRBV6-2 and TRBV6-3 included, were excluded as indistinguishable.

13 Jbeta primers and 60 Vbeta primers were used for the PCR. Only in-frame clones appear in the TCRdb table, and some are missing; sequencing was by immunoSEQ multiplex PCR. This sample contains about 74,000 clones. Sequenced sample: PBMCs. The J gene is TRBJ1-3, the V gene TRBV9; D remains unclear. The sequence was obtained from a female donor in good health and CMV-seropositive. CDR3 bases: TGTGCCAGCAGCGTCGTCGGAGGTCGCTCTGGAAACACCATATATTTT. Protein sequence: CASSVVGGRSGNTIYF.